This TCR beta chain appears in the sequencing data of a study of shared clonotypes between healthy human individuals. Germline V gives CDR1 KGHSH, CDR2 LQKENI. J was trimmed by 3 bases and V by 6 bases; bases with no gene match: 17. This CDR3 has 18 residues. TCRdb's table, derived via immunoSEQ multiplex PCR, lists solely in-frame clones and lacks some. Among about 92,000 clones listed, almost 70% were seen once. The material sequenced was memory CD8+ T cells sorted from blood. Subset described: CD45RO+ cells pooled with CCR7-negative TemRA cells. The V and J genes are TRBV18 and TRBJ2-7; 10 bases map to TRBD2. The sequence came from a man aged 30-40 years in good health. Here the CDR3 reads CASSREDSGGLASYEQYF. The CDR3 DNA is TGTGCCAGCTCGCGTGAGGACAGTGGGGGACTAGCGAGCTACGAGCAGTACTTC.